This T cell receptor (beta chain) originates from a study of T-cell reconstitution after alpha-beta-depleted transplantation in children. Points from the study as a whole: In patients about two months after transplant, alpha-beta T cells reportedly arose from several hundred expanded graft clones. Recipient T cells and thymic progenitors that survived were the source of the high TCRbeta diversity seen at day 60 in some patients. Counts and diversity of T cells one year after transplant came mostly from newly produced T cells.

In germline, CDR1 is SGHTA, CDR2 FQGNSA. Trimming cost V 3 bases and J 2 bases, with 10 bases left between them. The CDR3 spans 14 residues. Comment on this clonotype: Its matching antigen is unknown.

Unique molecular identifiers tagged the TCRbeta library. TCRdb analysed the PCR reads with MiXCR anew, one entry per CDR3 protein. The data show about 340,000 distinct CDR3 sequences, about 16% seen once. The V gene is TRBV7-2, the J gene TRBJ1-2; D uncertain. The sample in question was PBMCs, mostly from graft donor cells, obtained 360 days after TCRalphabeta/CD19-depleted stem cell transplant. The clonotype comes from a male patient between 2 and 10 years old who had a stem cell transplant for acute lymphoblastic leukemia, so the T cells may come from the graft donor. DNA of the CDR3: TGTGCCAGCAGCTTCCGGACTCTAAACTATGGCTACACCTTC. Protein sequence: CASSFRTLNYGYTF. The complete variable domain, with remaining parts taken from reference TRBV7-2 and TRBJ1-2, reads GAGVSQSPSNKVTEKGKDVELRCDPISGHTALYWYRQSLGQGLEFLIYFQGNSAPDKSGLPSDRFSAERTGGSVSTLTIQRTQQEDSAVYLCASSFRTLNYGYTFGSGTRLTVV.